This T cell receptor beta chain was recorded in a study of human T cells and chemical hapten exposure. In the study overall: The use of 2% DPC on approximately 2 cm by approximately 2 cm of upper inner arm skin constituted sensitization.

The time point: patch test 3, about 24 weeks after DPC sensitization. Regarding treatment: therapeutic diphenylcyclopropenone sensitization with weekly scalp DPC. The V gene's germline CDR1 is DFQATT and CDR2 SNEGSKA (reference sequence). V was pared by 0 bases and J by 6 bases, with 14 bases between. The CDR3 runs to 14 residues. This clonotype came up many times. As handled by the study authors: Counting gave a median of around 100,000 TCRs per sample, with values ranging from about 23,224 to 700,000. Each CDR3 protein is one row after TCRdb ran MiXCR on the RACE reads. The V and J calls come from TCRdb's annotation, not from the publication. The profile shows tens of thousands of distinct CDR3 sequences, 9.9% of them singletons.

The clonotype originates from a woman in her thirties or forties with alopecia areata. Some clones in this sample may be carry-over from other donors' samples. Sequencing used whole blood, obtained in connection with sensitization to the hapten diphenylcyclopropenone (DPC). V is TRBV20-1 and J is TRBJ1-1; TRBD1 is a possible D gene (5 bases). The CDR3 spells CSARDRVSGPEAFF. In DNA, the CDR3 is TGCAGTGCTAGAGACAGGGTCTCGGGCCCTGAAGCTTTCTTT.